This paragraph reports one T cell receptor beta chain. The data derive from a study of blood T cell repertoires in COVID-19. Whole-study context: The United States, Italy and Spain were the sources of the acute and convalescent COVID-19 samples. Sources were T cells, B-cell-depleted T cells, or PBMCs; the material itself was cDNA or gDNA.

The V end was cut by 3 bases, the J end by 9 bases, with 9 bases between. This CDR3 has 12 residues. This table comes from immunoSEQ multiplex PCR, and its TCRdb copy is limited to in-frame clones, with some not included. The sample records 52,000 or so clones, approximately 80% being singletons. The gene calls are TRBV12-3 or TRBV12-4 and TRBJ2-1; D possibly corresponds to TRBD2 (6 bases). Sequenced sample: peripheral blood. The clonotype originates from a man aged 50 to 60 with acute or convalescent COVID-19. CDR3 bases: TGTGCCAGCAGTTTGGGGGGAGGTGAGCAGTTCTTC. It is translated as CASSLGGGEQFF.